This T cell receptor (beta chain) was documented in a study of OX40 agonist ivuxolimab in advanced cancers. Produced via immunoSEQ multiplex PCR; TCRdb's table is partial and in-frame only. This sample has about 60,000 clones, with around 90% found just once. Germline CDR1 is SGHAT and CDR2 is FQNNGV. J was trimmed by 4 bases and V by 8 bases; bases with no gene match: 6. The CDR3 extends over 13 amino acids. This chain connects TRBV11-2 to TRBJ2-7; TRBD1 aligns across 9 bases. The TCR sequence derives from an adult with an advanced solid tumor such as melanoma, head and neck, liver or kidney cancer. Material: CD4+ or CD8+ T cells sorted from blood, obtained in a trial of the OX40 agonist ivuxolimab. The CDR3 loop is CASGRTGAYEQYF. The CDR3 DNA is TGTGCCAGCGGGAGGACAGGGGCGTACGAGCAGTACTTC.